Here is one T cell receptor (beta chain) with its context. Antigen specificity is unknown. Clones were read by immunoSEQ multiplex PCR, and TCRdb kept only the in-frame ones, dropping some. Among around 84,000 clones listed, 70% to 85% were seen once. This sample was included in a study of OX40 agonist ivuxolimab in advanced cancers. About the study: An anti-OX40 (CD134) antibody with agonistic activity, ivuxolimab, was administered to patients.

The CDR3 length is 11 residues. The germline V gene has CDR1 SGHTA and CDR2 FQGNSA. Trimming removed 5 bases at V and 10 bases at J, with 11 bases between. Study-wide results and caveats: Dose levels from 0.1 to 3.0 mg/kg saw CD4+ and CD8+ blood T cells expand clonally by week 6. Averaged across samples, CD8+ T cells carried more expanded clones than CD4+ did.

The TCR was taken from an adult with an advanced solid tumor such as melanoma, head and neck, liver or kidney cancer. The rearrangement links TRBV7-2 to TRBJ1-1, with D uncertain. The input for sequencing was CD4+ or CD8+ T cells sorted from blood, taken in a trial of the OX40 agonist ivuxolimab. The CDR3 DNA reads TGTGCCAGCAGCCAGAGGAGTAGAGCTTTCTTT. Protein: CASSQRSRAFF.